These 32 T cell receptor beta chains came from one sample sequenced in a study of beta chain features in type 1 diabetes. Points from the study as a whole: Type 1 diabetes patients had TCRB CDR3s that were shorter (moderately but significantly so) in all four CD4+ subsets.

These receptors have no known antigen. Sequenced material consisted of expressed TCRB transcripts (all of the isolated RNA was reverse transcribed). The method was immunoSEQ multiplex PCR; TCRdb's version includes in-frame clones alone and lacks a portion of them. This table holds almost 350,000 clones, around 9.3% found once. The specimen sequenced was central memory CD4+ T cells from blood. Receptors originate from a man under 40 with type 1 diabetes.

Worth noting for this clone: Other DNA sequences in this specimen translate into the identical CDR3. The chain links TRBV5-1 to TRBJ1-5; a possible D gene is TRBD1 (6 bases). Trimming stripped 3 bases from V and 1 base from J, with 11 bases between. There are 15 residues in the CDR3. In germline, CDR1 is SGHRS, CDR2 YFSETQ. This CDR3 reads CASSSTGLSNQPQHF. In DNA form, the CDR3 reads TGCGCCAGCAGCTCAACAGGGCTAAGCAATCAGCCCCAGCATTTT.

This clone was seen a few times. This sequence may be a read error, since a much larger clone differs from it by one base. The CDR3 region is CASSDLGSGANVLTF. Here the CDR3 DNA reads TGTGCCAGCTCAGATTTGGGCTCTGGGGCCAACGTCCTGACTTTC. The chain employs TRBV18 and TRBJ2-6; D unclear. Germline values: CDR1 KGHSH, CDR2 LQKENI. Trimming shortened V by 5 bases and J by 0 bases, and 8 bases separated the two germline ends. CDR3 length equals 15 residues.

This clone appeared many times. The chain employs TRBV7-8 and TRBJ2-3, with D unresolved. Germline lookup yields CDR1 SGHVS and CDR2 FQNEAQ. This CDR3 has 16 residues. Trimming stripped 1 base from V and 6 bases from J, with 17 bases between. The CDR3 nucleotides read TGTGCCAGCAGCTTAGGGTCAGCGCGTAGTGTGGATACGCAGTATTTT. This translates into CASSLGSARSVDTQYF. The full variable domain, with the rest looked up from reference TRBV7-8 and TRBJ2-3, is GAGVSQSPRYKVAKRGQDVALRCDPISGHVSLFWYQQALGQGPEFLTYFQNEAQLDKSGLPSDRFFAERPEGSVSTLKIQRTQQEDSAVYLCASSLGSARSVDTQYFGPGTRLTVL.

The V and J genes are TRBV27 and TRBJ2-3, with D possibly being TRBD1 or TRBD2 (6 bases each). Germline V gene lookup returns CDR1 MNHEY and CDR2 SMNVEV (reference sequence). Trimming cost V 3 bases and J 1 base, with 11 bases left between them. The CDR3 sequence is 15 residues long. CDR3 DNA: TGTGCCAGCAGTTTCGGGGGCCCTGGCACAGATACGCAGTATTTT. Translated, it gives CASSFGGPGTDTQYF.

At least ten counts were recorded for this clone. This sequence joins TRBV11-2 and TRBJ1-2; 8 positions agree with TRBD1. In germline, CDR1 is SGHAT, CDR2 FQNNGV. The length of the CDR3 is 12 residues. The V segment lost 1 base and the J segment 10 bases; nucleotides outside the gene matches: 2. In DNA form, the CDR3 reads TGTGCCAGCAGCTTAGCGGACAGGGCCTACACCTTC. Protein sequence: CASSLADRAYTF.

This clone showed up many times. This chain links TRBV27 with TRBJ2-1, with 7 bases that match TRBD1. The CDR3 is 15 amino acids. The trim removed 5 bases at V and 3 bases at J, leaving 7 bases unmatched. Germline V gene data show CDR1 as MNHEY and CDR2 as SMNVEV (reference sequence). The CDR3 protein is CASSPTGALYNEQFF. In nucleotides, the CDR3 is TGTGCCAGCAGTCCCACAGGGGCCCTCTACAATGAGCAGTTCTTC.

Here the CDR3 reads CASSVFTGRKYQETQYF. The CDR3 DNA follows: TGTGCCAGCAGCGTATTCACAGGGAGAAAGTACCAAGAGACCCAGTACTTC. The V call is TRBV9, the J call TRBJ2-5; D possibly corresponds to TRBD1 (6 bases). The CDR3 has 17 amino acids. Germline V CDR1 and CDR2: SGDLS, YYNGEE. Trimming shortened V by 1 base and J by 0 bases, and 16 bases separated the two germline ends.

Only one count was recorded for this clone. The genes are TRBV7-2 and TRBJ2-3, with unresolved D. Germline V gene data show CDR1 as SGHTA and CDR2 as FQGNSA. V shed 5 bases and J shed 1 base, with 16 bases lying between them. CDR3 length equals 16 residues. CDR3 sequence (DNA): TGTGCCAGCAGCCCATCTATTGGCTTCGGCACAGATACGCAGTATTTT. It specifies CASSPSIGFGTDTQYF.

The genes are TRBV30 and TRBJ2-5, with 12 bases matching TRBD2. The germline V gene encodes CDR1 GTSNPN and CDR2 SVGIG (reference sequence). The CDR3 consists of 13 residues. The ends lost 6 bases at V and 5 bases at J; junction bases unmatched: 4. The CDR3 protein is CACATSGGETQYF. CDR3 sequence (DNA): TGTGCCTGTGCGACTAGCGGGGGCGAGACCCAGTACTTC.

This clone was counted only a few times. The gene calls are TRBV9 and TRBJ2-4; 10 nucleotides line up with TRBD2. This CDR3 has 17 residues. J gave up 1 base and V 4 bases, and 8 bases lay outside the gene matches. The germline V gene encodes CDR1 SGDLS and CDR2 YYNGEE. CDR3: CASSPLGSGGAKNIQYF. The CDR3 nucleotides read TGTGCCAGCAGCCCCCTAGGTAGCGGGGGGGCCAAAAACATTCAGTACTTC. Based on the CDR3 plus reference TRBV9 and TRBJ2-4, the full variable domain is DSGVTQTPKHLITATGQRVTLRCSPRSGDLSVYWYQQSLDQGLQFLIQYYNGEERAKGNILERFSAQQFPDLHSELNLSSLELGDSALYFCASSPLGSGGAKNIQYFGAGTRLSVL.

Notes on this clone: The same CDR3 can be traced to other DNA sequences in this sample. This rearrangement joins TRBV29-1 to TRBJ1-1, with TRBD1 as a possible D gene (5 bases). Per germline, CDR1 SQVTM and CDR2 ANQGSEA. The CDR3 is 13 residues long. Trimming removed 4 bases at V and 5 bases at J, with 14 bases between. CDR3 protein: CSVARGIGTEAFF. CDR3 nucleotide sequence: TGCAGCGTTGCGAGGGGAATAGGGACTGAAGCTTTCTTT.

This chain joins TRBV6-1 and TRBJ1-4, with a possible D match to TRBD1 (5 bases). Trimming removed 7 bases from V and 5 bases from J, with 11 bases in between. There are 13 residues in the CDR3. Germline loops: CDR1 MNHNS, CDR2 SASEGT. This CDR3 reads CASTRDWNEKLFF. For the CDR3, the DNA is TGTGCCAGCACCCGGGACTGGAATGAAAAACTGTTTTTT.

In this sample, this clone turned up a few times. The chain joins TRBV5-6 to TRBJ2-2, with 13 bases matching TRBD2. Germline V lookup: CDR1 SGHDT, CDR2 YYEEEE. V shed 5 bases, J shed 0 bases, and the junction held 7 bases outside the gene matches. This CDR3 has 18 residues. CDR3 region: CASSRTSGGLANTGELFF. DNA of the CDR3: TGTGCCAGCAGTCGGACTAGCGGGGGCCTCGCGAACACCGGGGAGCTGTTTTTT.

This clone was seen more than once but under ten times. The chain employs TRBV5-1 and TRBJ2-7; maybe TRBD1 (6 bases). Per the germline V gene, CDR1 is SGHRS and CDR2 is YFSETQ. Trimming took off 2 bases at V and 5 bases at J, with 17 bases between the two ends. The CDR3 has 15 amino acids. CDR3 protein: CASSLGSQGGHEQYF. For the CDR3, the DNA is TGCGCCAGCAGCTTAGGTTCACAGGGTGGACACGAGCAGTACTTC. Complete variable domain (other parts from reference TRBV5-1 and TRBJ2-7): KAGVTQTPRYLIKTRGQQVTLSCSPISGHRSVSWYQQTPGQGLQFLFEYFSETQRNKGNFPGRFSGRQFSNSRSEMNVSTLELGDSALYLCASSLGSQGGHEQYFGPGTRLTVT.

This chain connects TRBV30 to TRBJ2-7; no clear D gene. Germline V gene data show CDR1 as GTSNPN and CDR2 as SVGIG (reference sequence). The CDR3 totals 12 residues. Trimming removed 0 bases from V and 6 bases from J, with 9 bases in between. As DNA, the CDR3 is TGTGCCTGGAGTGTTGAAGGGTTCGAGCAGTACTTC. This codes for CAWSVEGFEQYF.

This clone was observed many times. This chain joins TRBV4-2 and TRBJ2-1, with TRBD2 identical over 8 bases. V lost 0 bases, J lost 5 bases, and 9 bases stayed unmatched. The germline V gene has CDR1 LGHNA and CDR2 YNFKEQ. The CDR3 consists of 17 residues. The CDR3 DNA follows: TGTGCCAGCAGCCAAGAGGGGATTGGAGCGGGGGACAATGAGCAGTTCTTC. Its protein is CASSQEGIGAGDNEQFF.

CDR3 sequence: CASSSDRHGYTF. The DNA of the CDR3 is TGCGCCAGCAGCTCGGACCGACATGGCTACACCTTC. The chain recombines TRBV5-1 with TRBJ1-2; D is unclear. Trimming removed 3 bases from V and 6 bases from J, with 9 bases in between. Germline V CDR1 and CDR2: SGHRS, YFSETQ. CDR3 size: 12 residues.

This clone came up a few times. The chain is built from TRBV18 and TRBJ2-3; possibly TRBD2 for D (6 bases). CDR1 and CDR2 from the germline V gene are KGHSH and LQKENI. Trimming pared 7 bases from V and 4 bases from J, leaving 21 bases between. The CDR3 runs to 16 residues. CDR3 region: CASFTQQGRSADTQYF. For the CDR3, the DNA is TGTGCCAGCTTCACCCAGCAAGGGAGGAGCGCAGATACGCAGTATTTT. The whole variable domain, filled in from reference TRBV18 and TRBJ2-3, reads NAGVMQNPRHLVRRRGQEARLRCSPMKGHSHVYWYRQLPEEGLKFMVYLQKENIIDESGMPKERFSAEFPKEGPSILRIQQVVRGDSAAYFCASFTQQGRSADTQYFGPGTRLTVL.

The rearrangement links TRBV7-9 to TRBJ1-3; 9 positions match TRBD1. The V and J ends lost 3 bases and 5 bases, in that order; junction bases with no gene match: 5. There are 15 residues in the CDR3. CDR1 and CDR2 from the germline V gene are SEHNR and FQNEAQ (reference sequence). CDR3 coding DNA: TGTGCCAGCAGCTTGACCGGGACAGGGAGAAACACCATATATTTT. Residues: CASSLTGTGRNTIYF.

There are a few counts of this clone. The V and J genes are TRBV15 and TRBJ1-3, with D hard to call. CDR3 length: 14 amino acids. V lost 5 bases and J 4 bases, leaving 12 bases between the germline ends. The V gene's germline CDR1 is LNHNV and CDR2 YYDKDF (reference sequence). The CDR3 nucleotides are TGTGCCACCAGCCGAATTACCACCGGAAACACCATATATTTT. It is translated as CATSRITTGNTIYF. Complete variable domain (other parts from reference TRBV15 and TRBJ1-3): DAMVIQNPRYQVTQFGKPVTLSCSQTLNHNVMYWYQQKSSQAPKLLFHYYDKDFNNEADTPDNFQSRRPNTSFCFLDIRSPGLGDTAMYLCATSRITTGNTIYFGEGSWLTVV.

Only a few counts were recorded for this clone. The sample carries other DNA sequences with the same CDR3. The chain has TRBV7-9 and TRBJ2-5; D is unresolved. The CDR3 extends over 11 amino acids. CDR1 and CDR2 from the germline V gene are SEHNR and FQNEAQ (reference sequence). Trimming cost V 4 bases and J 2 bases, with 2 bases left between them. The CDR3: CASSSQETQYF. In DNA form, the CDR3 reads TGTGCCAGCAGCTCACAAGAGACCCAGTACTTC.

This clone occurred a few times. This chain's CDR3 is CASRTSGSYEQYF. The CDR3 DNA is TGTGCCAGCAGAACTAGCGGGAGCTACGAGCAGTACTTC. The gene calls are TRBV6-5 and TRBJ2-7, with 11 bases fitting TRBD2. V shed 6 bases, J shed 3 bases, and the junction held 1 base outside the gene matches. Looked up from germline, CDR1 is MNHEY and CDR2 is SVGAGI. The CDR3 is 13 residues long.

This clone was counted between two and nine times. This chain links TRBV7-9 with TRBJ2-3, with 12 nucleotides matching TRBD2. Germline V gene data show CDR1 as SEHNR and CDR2 as FQNEAQ (reference sequence). The J segment lost 6 bases and the V segment lost 6 bases, leaving 7 bases of the junction unmatched. The CDR3 consists of 15 residues. CDR3 sequence reads: CASRPTSGGPDTQYF. The CDR3 nucleotides are TGTGCCAGCAGGCCCACTAGCGGGGGGCCGGATACGCAGTATTTT.

The J gene is TRBJ1-5, the V gene TRBV10-2; unclear D gene. Germline CDR1 is WSHSY and CDR2 is SAAADI. The CDR3 is 13 amino acids. V lost 4 bases and J lost 5, with 9 bases in between. CDR3 bases: TGCGCCAGCAGTGTTGAGGGAGATCAGCCCCAGCATTTT. Amino acids: CASSVEGDQPQHF.

This clone occurred a few times. The V call is TRBV11-2, the J call TRBJ1-5, with D perhaps matching TRBD1 (6 bases). Trimming removed 2 bases at V and 4 bases at J, with 18 bases between. Germline CDR1 SGHAT, CDR2 FQNNGV. The CDR3 contains 17 residues. CDR3 residues: CASSLQGTKIGNQPQHF. CDR3 bases: TGTGCCAGCAGCTTACAGGGGACGAAGATAGGGAATCAGCCCCAGCATTTT.

This clone was observed a handful of times. The chain combines TRBV11-2 with TRBJ1-1, with TRBD1 as a possible D gene (5 bases). In germline, CDR1 is SGHAT, CDR2 FQNNGV. Between the trimmed V and J ends, which lost 1 base and 3 bases, there was a span of 9 bases. This CDR3 region has 14 residues. The CDR3 loop is CASSLVKGDTEAFF. DNA for the CDR3: TGTGCCAGCAGCTTAGTGAAAGGGGACACTGAAGCTTTCTTT.

This clone was seen a handful of times. The rearrangement links TRBV29-1 to TRBJ2-3; no clear D. The CDR3 is made up of 14 amino acids. The germline gives CDR1 SQVTM, CDR2 ANQGSEA. Trimming pared 0 bases from V and 5 bases from J, leaving 12 bases between. The CDR3 bases are TGCAGCGTTGAAGATATCATCCGCGGAGATACGCAGTATTTT. Its protein product is CSVEDIIRGDTQYF.

This clone has only a few counts. The chain combines TRBV13 with TRBJ2-3, with TRBD2 as a possible D gene (5 bases). Per germline, CDR1 PRHDT and CDR2 FYEKMQ (reference sequence). The CDR3 spans 13 residues. V lost 5 bases and J lost 4, with 10 bases in between. The CDR3 region is CASSTRAADTQYF. The CDR3 bases are TGTGCCAGCAGCACTAGGGCAGCAGATACGCAGTATTTT.

CDR3 sequence (DNA): TGTGCCAGCAGGAGGGGCGAAGGTGGCTACACCTTC. Translation gives CASRRGEGGYTF. The chain couples TRBV6-5 to TRBJ1-2; perhaps TRBD1 as D (5 bases). CDR1 and CDR2 (germline): MNHEY, SVGAGI. Trimming stripped 6 bases from V and 7 bases from J, with 12 bases between. The CDR3 length is 12 residues.

The chain has TRBV12-2 and TRBJ2-5; TRBD1, the table's D call, was not compared with the DNA. TRBV12-2 is a pseudogene locus. The CDR3 loop spans 13 amino acids. The CDR3 reads CASRRRQGKTQYF. CDR3 coding DNA: TGTGCAAGTCGAAGGCGACAGGGCAAGACCCAGTACTTC.

This clone occurred a few times. CDR3 in amino acids: CASKSGGSSYNEQFF. Here the CDR3 DNA reads TGTGCCAGCAAAAGCGGGGGGTCTTCCTACAATGAGCAGTTCTTC. This chain links TRBV7-2 with TRBJ2-1; 9 nucleotides align to TRBD2. This CDR3 contains 15 residues. Germline-derived CDR1 and CDR2 are SGHTA and FQGNSA. The J segment lost 1 base and the V segment lost 7 bases, leaving 5 bases of the junction unmatched. Looking up the rest from reference TRBV7-2 and TRBJ2-1 gives the full variable domain: GAGVSQSPSNKVTEKGKDVELRCDPISGHTALYWYRQSLGQGLEFLIYFQGNSAPDKSGLPSDRFSAERTGGSVSTLTIQRTQQEDSAVYLCASKSGGSSYNEQFFGPGTRLTVL.

A few counts support this clone. The V call is TRBV7-9, the J call TRBJ1-1, with 9 nucleotides matching TRBD1. This CDR3 region has 14 residues. The ends lost 5 bases at V and 4 bases at J; junction bases unmatched: 5. Germline V gives CDR1 SEHNR, CDR2 FQNEAQ (reference sequence). This CDR3 reads CASSPGQGGTEAFF. As DNA, the CDR3 is TGTGCCAGCAGCCCGGGACAGGGAGGCACTGAAGCTTTCTTT.